These 21 T cell receptor beta chains were sequenced from one sample in a study of shared clonotypes between healthy human individuals. Assay used: immunoSEQ multiplex PCR; TCRdb lists only in-frame clones, some missing. Counted here are a few million clones, over 85% occurring once; the ten biggest clones make up about 0.39%. Sequenced material: naive CD4+ T cells from PBMCs. Documented subset: CD45RA+ positively selected. These receptors were obtained from a man aged 18 to 29 in good health. Some clones in this sample may be carry-over from other donors' samples.

This chain connects TRBV5-4 to TRBJ2-2, with TRBD1 matching over 9 bases. The CDR3 is made up of 16 amino acids. Looked up from germline, CDR1 is SGHNT and CDR2 is YYREEE (reference sequence). V lost 4 bases, J lost 9 bases, and 13 bases stayed unmatched. CDR3 sequence (DNA): TGTGCCAGCAGCACCGCCGGGACAGGGTCCTGGAGGGAGCTGTTTTTT. Translation gives CASSTAGTGSWRELFF. Full variable domain (missing parts from reference TRBV5-4 and TRBJ2-2): ETGVTQSPTHLIKTRGQQVTLRCSSQSGHNTVSWYQQALGQGPQFIFQYYREEENGRGNFPPRFSGLQFPNYSSELNVNALELDDSALYLCASSTAGTGSWRELFFGEGSRLTVL.

The chain couples TRBV21-1 to TRBJ2-1; no DNA check was done on the table's D call, TRBD2. TRBV21-1 is a listed pseudogene. The CDR3 covers 18 residues. The CDR3 DNA is TGTGCCAGCAGCTCGCCGGGCGAACTAGCGGGATTCTACAATGAGCAGTTCTTC. Its protein is CASSSPGELAGFYNEQFF.

The chain links TRBV7-3 to TRBJ2-1; 13 bases fit TRBD2. The CDR3 runs to 15 residues. Germline V gives CDR1 SGHTA, CDR2 FQGTGA. The ends lost 1 base at V and 7 bases at J; junction bases unmatched: 1. This chain's CDR3 is CASSLRTSGRNEQFF. In DNA form, the CDR3 reads TGTGCCAGCAGCTTAAGGACTAGCGGGAGAAATGAGCAGTTCTTC.

The chain joins TRBV7-2 to TRBJ1-5; possibly TRBD1 for D (5 bases). Trimming cost V 4 bases and J 9 bases, with 13 bases left between them. This CDR3 contains 13 residues. Per the germline V gene, CDR1 is SGHTA and CDR2 is FQGNSA. CDR3 DNA: TGTGCCAGCAGCTCCGACCGGGACTTGCCCCAGCATTTT. Protein sequence: CASSSDRDLPQHF.

This chain links TRBV28 with TRBJ2-5; 8 bases fit TRBD2. Losses at the gene ends were 6 bases for V and 5 bases for J; bases not matched to a gene: 14. The germline CDR1 and CDR2 sequences are MDHEN and SYDVKM. CDR3 length equals 16 residues. The CDR3 DNA follows: TGTGCCAGCAGAAGATATAAGCGGGAGATGGCTGAGACCCAGTACTTC. Translation: CASRRYKREMAETQYF.

The rearrangement joins TRBV19 to TRBJ1-2; D unclear. Trimming stripped 4 bases from V and 2 bases from J, with 11 bases between. The CDR3 is made up of 14 amino acids. Per germline, CDR1 LNHDA and CDR2 SQIVND (reference sequence). In DNA form, the CDR3 reads TGTGCCAGTAGTAGGATCCCCTCGAACTATGGCTACACCTTC. This sequence encodes CASSRIPSNYGYTF. Variable domain in full (rest from reference TRBV19 and TRBJ1-2): DGGITQSPKYLFRKEGQNVTLSCEQNLNHDAMYWYRQDPGQGLRLIYYSQIVNDFQKGDIAEGYSVSREKKESFPLTVTSAQKNPTAFYLCASSRIPSNYGYTFGSGTRLTVV.

The chain links TRBV2 to TRBJ1-2; no clear D gene. Trimming cost V 2 bases and J 8 bases, with 12 bases left between them. Germline CDR1 reads SNHLY; CDR2 reads FYNNEI. CDR3 length: 13 residues. CDR3 sequence: CASSEMQLEGYTF. CDR3 DNA sequence: TGTGCCAGCAGTGAAATGCAGCTGGAGGGCTACACCTTC.

This chain connects TRBV5-1 to TRBJ2-2, with a weak D call TRBD1 (5 bases). Germline V gene lookup returns CDR1 SGHRS and CDR2 YFSETQ. The CDR3 has 13 amino acids. The V and J ends lost 4 bases and 6 bases respectively, with 10 bases between them. CDR3 amino acids: CASSPGHPGELFF. The CDR3, as DNA: TGCGCCAGCAGCCCAGGACACCCCGGGGAGCTGTTTTTT.

V is TRBV5-6 and J is TRBJ2-3, with a weak D call TRBD1 (7 bases). Trimming took off 3 bases at V and 9 bases at J, with 23 bases between the two ends. The CDR3 has 16 residues. CDR1 and CDR2 (germline): SGHDT, YYEEEE. The CDR3 region is CASSSRQGSGIHTQYF. As DNA, the CDR3 is TGTGCCAGCAGCTCTCGACAGGGTAGCGGAATACACACGCAGTATTTT.

The chain is built from TRBV7-2 and TRBJ2-1; D tentatively fits TRBD1 or TRBD2 (5 bases each). CDR1 is SGHTA, CDR2 FQGNSA, per germline. The V end lost 4 bases, the J end lost 0 bases, and 16 bases lay between the germline ends. The CDR3 is 17 amino acids. The CDR3 nucleotides are TGTGCCAGCAGCTGGAGGACGGGGCCTCGCTCCTACAATGAGCAGTTCTTC. This sequence encodes CASSWRTGPRSYNEQFF.

This clone came up once. Other nucleotide sequences in the sample specify the same CDR3. This chain connects TRBV28 to TRBJ1-2; 9 positions agree with TRBD1. The ends lost 6 bases at V and 5 bases at J; junction bases unmatched: 4. The CDR3 sequence is 13 residues long. The germline CDR1 and CDR2 sequences are MDHEN and SYDVKM. CDR3 residues: CASSRGQGYGYTF. Written as DNA, the CDR3 is TGTGCCAGCAGCCGAGGACAGGGGTATGGCTACACCTTC.

The genes are TRBV9 and TRBJ1-2, with a tentative D call TRBD1 (5 bases). Between the trimmed V and J ends, which lost 0 bases and 4 bases, there was a span of 10 bases. Germline-derived CDR1 and CDR2 are SGDLS and YYNGEE. The CDR3 is made up of 14 amino acids. The chain's CDR3 is CASSVEVGTYGYTF. The CDR3 nucleotides are TGTGCCAGCAGCGTAGAGGTGGGGACCTATGGCTACACCTTC.

The chain uses TRBV11-2 and TRBJ2-7; TRBD1 matches 9 bases. CDR3 length: 15 amino acids. Germline CDR1 SGHAT, CDR2 FQNNGV. With 6 bases clipped from V and 4 bases from J, the junction kept 10 bases outside the gene matches. The CDR3 coding sequence is TGTGCCAGCAGGTCCGTCGGGACAGGGAAATACGAGCAGTACTTC. Protein: CASRSVGTGKYEQYF.

This chain uses TRBV29-1 with TRBJ1-2; TRBD1 matches 10 bases. From germline, CDR1 is SQVTM and CDR2 ANQGSEA. J lost 8 bases, V lost 7 bases, and 13 bases had no gene match. The CDR3 runs to 14 residues. In nucleotides, the CDR3 is TGCAGCGCCGGGGCCGGGACAGGGGTACTCGGCTACACCTTC. It specifies CSAGAGTGVLGYTF. The whole variable domain, filled in from reference TRBV29-1 and TRBJ1-2, reads SAVISQKPSRDICQRGTSLTIQCQVDSQVTMMFWYRQQPGQSLTLIATANQGSEATYESGFVIDKFPISRPNLTFSTLTVSNMSPEDSSIYLCSAGAGTGVLGYTFGSGTRLTVV.

V and J are TRBV5-4 and TRBJ2-7; 12 bases are a match to TRBD1. V lost 5 bases, J lost 6 bases, and 9 bases stayed unmatched. Germline V gene sequence: CDR1 SGHNT, CDR2 YYREEE (reference sequence). The CDR3 has 15 amino acids. CDR3 DNA sequence: TGTGCCAGCAGACTTCCGGGACAGGGGGCTTCCGAGCAGTACTTC. Translated: CASRLPGQGASEQYF.

This chain uses TRBV6-5 with TRBJ1-1; the match to TRBD1 covers 7 bases. CDR3 length: 15 amino acids. Germline V lookup: CDR1 MNHEY, CDR2 SVGAGI. After removal of 2 bases from V and 5 bases from J, the junction contained 8 bases not matched to a gene. As DNA, the CDR3 is TGTGCCAGCAGTTACACAAGACAGGGATGGACTGAAGCTTTCTTT. Translated, it gives CASSYTRQGWTEAFF.

The chain couples TRBV13 to TRBJ2-1; TRBD2 matches at 12 bases. V shed 0 bases and J 8 bases; nucleotides not matched to a gene: 5. Germline CDR1 reads PRHDT; CDR2 reads FYEKMQ (reference sequence). The CDR3 has 16 amino acids. The CDR3 reads CASSLGTSGSGDEQFF. The CDR3 bases are TGTGCCAGCAGCTTAGGGACTAGCGGGAGTGGGGATGAGCAGTTCTTC.

This chain joins TRBV29-1 and TRBJ1-6; D gene unclear. The germline CDR1 and CDR2 sequences are SQVTM and ANQGSEA. The CDR3 runs to 13 residues. Trimming took 5 bases from V and 6 from J, leaving 11 bases between them. DNA of the CDR3: TGCAGCGTTCGGGAGACGTTTAATTCACCCCTCCACTTT. Its protein product is CSVRETFNSPLHF.

The chain combines TRBV28 with TRBJ1-1; D ambiguous. There are 13 residues in the CDR3. CDR1 and CDR2 (germline): MDHEN, SYDVKM. With 6 bases removed from V and 4 bases from J, the gap between germline ends came to 12 bases. The DNA for the CDR3 is TGTGCCAGCAGACCCAGTAGAAGCACTGAAGCTTTCTTT. Translation gives CASRPSRSTEAFF.

The chain employs TRBV30 and TRBJ2-1; D is possibly TRBD1 (5 bases). CDR1 GTSNPN and CDR2 SVGIG come from the germline V gene (reference sequence). CDR3 size: 16 residues. Trimming took off 0 bases at V and 2 bases at J, with 14 bases between the two ends. The CDR3 protein is CAWSVIGRATYNEQFF. The CDR3 nucleotides are TGTGCCTGGAGTGTAATAGGCAGGGCTACCTACAATGAGCAGTTCTTC.

The rearrangement links TRBV7-2 to TRBJ2-2; TRBD2 is a possible D gene (6 bases). Germline CDR1 reads SGHTA; CDR2 reads FQGNSA. The CDR3 is 15 residues long. Trimming removed 4 bases at V and 4 bases at J, with 13 bases between. Here the CDR3 reads CASSWMGLITGELFF. CDR3 DNA: TGTGCCAGCAGCTGGATGGGACTTATCACCGGGGAGCTGTTTTTT.